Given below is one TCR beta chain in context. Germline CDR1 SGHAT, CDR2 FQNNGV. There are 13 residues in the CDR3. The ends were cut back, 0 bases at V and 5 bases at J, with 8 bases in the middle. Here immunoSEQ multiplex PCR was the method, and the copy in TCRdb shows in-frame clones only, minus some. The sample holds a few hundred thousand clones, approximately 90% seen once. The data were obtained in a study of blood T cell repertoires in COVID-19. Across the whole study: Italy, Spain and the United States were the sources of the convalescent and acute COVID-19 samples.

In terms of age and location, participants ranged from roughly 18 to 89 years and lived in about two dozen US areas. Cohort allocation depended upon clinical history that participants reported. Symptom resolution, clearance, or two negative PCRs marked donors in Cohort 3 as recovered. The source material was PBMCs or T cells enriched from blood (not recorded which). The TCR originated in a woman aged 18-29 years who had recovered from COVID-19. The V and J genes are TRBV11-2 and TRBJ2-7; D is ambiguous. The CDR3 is CASSLERAHEQYF. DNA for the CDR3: TGTGCCAGCAGCTTAGAAAGAGCCCACGAGCAGTACTTC.